These 10 T cell receptor beta chains were sequenced from one sample in a study of CD8+ T cells in alopecia areata listed by TCRdb under 2018. Taken with the paper, the label for treatment or condition translates to: oral pan-JAK inhibitor, 5-10 mg twice daily. The protocol used for the library was the immunoSEQ multiplex PCR assay. For TCR sequencing, RNA was extracted from every sample and reverse transcribed into cDNA to serve as template. TCRdb's version of the immuneACCESS table is confined to in-frame rearrangements and falls short of the full clone set. An unresolved V gene accounts for under half of the shortfall where checked; the remainder is of unknown origin. The sample profile shows roughly 250,000 clones; over 45% of them were found once. The ten largest clones add up to about 0.9% of the sample. Material: CD4+ T cells sorted from blood, obtained around week 54, from a patient treated with tofacitinib. These receptor sequences come from a human donor with alopecia areata.

Of note for this clone: Other DNA sequences in the sample encode the same CDR3. The chain has TRBV29-1 and TRBJ1-1; D is undetermined. The V end was cut by 3 bases, the J end by 1 base, with 3 bases between. The germline CDR1 and CDR2 sequences are SQVTM and ANQGSEA. The CDR3 sequence is 11 residues long. The CDR3 DNA sequence: TGCAGCGTTGAGGGGAACACTGAAGCTTTCTTT. As protein: CSVEGNTEAFF.

The rearrangement uses TRBV6-5 and TRBJ1-1, with 7 bases matching TRBD1. This CDR3 has 15 amino acids. The junction had 12 bases not matched to a gene; V was cut back by 6 bases and J by 5 bases. The germline V gene encodes CDR1 MNHEY and CDR2 SVGAGI. The CDR3 region has the DNA TGTGCCAGCAGCTGGTGGCCGGGACAGAGGACTGAAGCTTTCTTT. Protein: CASSWWPGQRTEAFF.

This clone has only a few counts. Other nucleotide sequences from this sample produce the same CDR3. V is TRBV29-1 and J is TRBJ1-2; D not certain. Trimming cost V 4 bases and J 4 bases, with 7 bases left between them. The CDR3 is 11 residues long. Germline V lookup: CDR1 SQVTM, CDR2 ANQGSEA. The CDR3 nucleotides read TGCAGCGTTGGGGAGGCCTATGGCTACACCTTC. This sequence encodes CSVGEAYGYTF.

This chain links TRBV2 with TRBJ2-3; D unclear. CDR1 SNHLY and CDR2 FYNNEI come from the germline V gene. The CDR3 spans 16 residues. V lost 1 base and J 0 bases, leaving 11 bases between the germline ends. The CDR3 DNA reads as TGTGCCAGCAGTGAAGGACTTAGACTTAGCACAGATACGCAGTATTTT. It translates to CASSEGLRLSTDTQYF.

This clone was picked up a small number of times. V and J are TRBV30 and TRBJ1-1, with D perhaps TRBD1 (5 bases). The germline CDR1 and CDR2 sequences are GTSNPN and SVGIG (reference sequence). Trimming cost V 3 bases and J 10 bases, with 12 bases left between them. The CDR3 is made up of 11 amino acids. CDR3 sequence reads: CAWRAGLTAFF. DNA for the CDR3: TGTGCCTGGAGGGCAGGGTTGACAGCTTTCTTT.

The rearrangement uses TRBV5-1 and TRBJ1-3, with D hard to call. Germline lookup yields CDR1 SGHRS and CDR2 YFSETQ. Trimming left V 4 bases short and J 0 bases short, with 8 bases between. The CDR3 is 14 amino acids. The CDR3 sequence is CASSPTDSGNTIYF. The CDR3 DNA reads TGCGCCAGCAGCCCCACGGACTCTGGAAACACCATATATTTT. Full variable domain (rest looked up from reference TRBV5-1 and TRBJ1-3): KAGVTQTPRYLIKTRGQQVTLSCSPISGHRSVSWYQQTPGQGLQFLFEYFSETQRNKGNFPGRFSGRQFSNSRSEMNVSTLELGDSALYLCASSPTDSGNTIYFGEGSWLTVV.

This chain links TRBV14 with TRBJ1-1; no reliable D call. The CDR3 totals 13 residues. Germline V CDR1 and CDR2: SGHDN, FVKESK. V lost 4 bases to trimming and J lost 1 base, with 7 bases between them. Here the CDR3 reads CASSLAENTEAFF. CDR3 DNA sequence: TGTGCCAGCAGCCTTGCGGAGAACACTGAAGCTTTCTTT.

J is TRBJ2-1 and V is TRBV19; D remains ambiguous. This CDR3 is 13 amino acids long. Germline V gives CDR1 LNHDA, CDR2 SQIVND (reference sequence). V gave up 7 bases and J gave up 5 bases, with 12 bases separating them. As DNA, the CDR3 is TGTGCCAGTAAAGATCTGCCCAACAATGAGCAGTTCTTC. Translating gives CASKDLPNNEQFF.

The V gene is TRBV9, the J gene TRBJ2-6; D gene uncertain. Trimming shortened V by 0 bases and J by 0 bases, and 10 bases separated the two germline ends. CDR3 length: 17 residues. The germline V gene encodes CDR1 SGDLS and CDR2 YYNGEE. CDR3 DNA sequence: TGTGCCAGCAGCGTAGCCGTCGGTGTCTCTGGGGCCAACGTCCTGACTTTC. This gives the protein CASSVAVGVSGANVLTF. The entire variable domain, with the rest obtained from reference TRBV9 and TRBJ2-6, is as follows: DSGVTQTPKHLITATGQRVTLRCSPRSGDLSVYWYQQSLDQGLQFLIQYYNGEERAKGNILERFSAQQFPDLHSELNLSSLELGDSALYFCASSVAVGVSGANVLTFGAGSRLTVL.

The chain links TRBV5-6 to TRBJ1-3; 7 nucleotides align to TRBD1. CDR3 length equals 16 residues. V shed 4 bases, J shed 0 bases, and the junction held 7 bases outside the gene matches. Germline V lookup: CDR1 SGHDT, CDR2 YYEEEE. In DNA, the CDR3 is TGTGCCAGCAGCAAAGAGACAGGGCTCTCTGGAAACACCATATATTTT. It encodes CASSKETGLSGNTIYF.